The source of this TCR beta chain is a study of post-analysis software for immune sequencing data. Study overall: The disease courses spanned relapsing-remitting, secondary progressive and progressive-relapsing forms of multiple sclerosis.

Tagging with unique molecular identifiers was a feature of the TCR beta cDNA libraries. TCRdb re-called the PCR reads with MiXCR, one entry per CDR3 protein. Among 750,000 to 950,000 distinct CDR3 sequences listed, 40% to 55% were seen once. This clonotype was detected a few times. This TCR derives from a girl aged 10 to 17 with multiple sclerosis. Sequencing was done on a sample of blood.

This chain's CDR3 is CATALGQDADRQYF. As DNA, the CDR3 is TGTGCCACGGCTTTGGGTCAGGACGCCGACCGGCAGTACTTC. The chain couples TRBV10-3 to TRBJ2-7; D uncertain. V gave up 10 bases and J gave up 9 bases, with 25 bases separating them. CDR3 length equals 14 residues. Germline V gene data show CDR1 as ENHRY and CDR2 as SYGVKD.